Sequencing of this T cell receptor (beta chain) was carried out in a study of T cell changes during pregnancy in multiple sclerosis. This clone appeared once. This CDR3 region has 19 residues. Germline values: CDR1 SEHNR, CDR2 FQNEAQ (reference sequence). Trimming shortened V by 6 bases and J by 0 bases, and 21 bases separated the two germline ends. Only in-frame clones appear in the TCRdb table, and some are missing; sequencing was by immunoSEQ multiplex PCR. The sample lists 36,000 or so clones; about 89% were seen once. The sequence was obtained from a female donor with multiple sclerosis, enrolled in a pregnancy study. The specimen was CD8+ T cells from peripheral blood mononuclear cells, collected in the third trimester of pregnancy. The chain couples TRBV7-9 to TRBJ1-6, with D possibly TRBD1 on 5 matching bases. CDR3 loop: CASRPIRGNPSSYNSPLHF. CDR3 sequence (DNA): TGTGCCAGCAGACCAATCCGGGGGAATCCCAGCTCCTATAATTCACCCCTCCACTTT. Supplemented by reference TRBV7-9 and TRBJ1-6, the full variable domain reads DTGVSQNPRHKITKRGQNVTFRCDPISEHNRLYWYRQTLGQGPEFLTYFQNEAQLEKSRLLSDRFSAERPKGSFSTLEIQRTEQGDSAMYLCASRPIRGNPSSYNSPLHFGNGTRLTVT.